This T cell receptor (beta chain) was retrieved from a study of blood T cells in healthy people across ages. This clonotype has only a few counts. For the second PCR, which ran for roughly 6 to 11 cycles, a sample-barcoded 5' primer and a J-beta primer mix were used. Each cDNA molecule carried a tag from a template-switch adaptor that contained 12 random nucleotides. TCRdb re-derived calls from the 5' RACE reads in MiXCR, one entry per CDR3 protein. The data contain over 1,200,000 distinct CDR3 sequences, 55% to 75% of them singletons. CDR3 length equals 14 residues. The germline CDR1 and CDR2 sequences are MNHEY and SVGEGT. Trimming removed 2 bases at V and 8 bases at J, with 13 bases between.

The chain uses TRBV6-2 or TRBV6-3 and TRBJ2-1; D might be TRBD1 or TRBD2, each matching 5 bases. The source is a man between 18 and 29 years old in good health. Input material: blood. The CDR3 spells CASSYGGRGHEQFF. In nucleotides, the CDR3 is TGTGCCAGCAGTTACGGGGGAAGGGGCCATGAGCAGTTCTTC.